One TCR beta chain is described in this entry. Antigen specificity is unknown. The sample originates from a study of graft-versus-host responses after intestinal transplantation. Study as a whole: Every recipient underwent anti-thymocyte globulin induction, then tacrolimus and steroids for 3 to 4 years. Broader study findings: Present in recipient marrow, GvH clones included some that appeared first in ileum or blood. Those patients showing graft-donor T cell macrochimerism displayed high graft-versus-host to host-versus-graft clonal ratios in allografts.

The data were produced by immunoSEQ multiplex PCR, yet TCRdb's version contains in-frame clones alone and is incomplete. Here the sample spans about 93,000 clones, about 93% being singletons. The CDR3 length is 16 residues. V lost 4 bases to trimming and J lost 2 bases, with 18 bases between them. The source material was unstimulated CD8+ T cells sorted from spleen or lymph node cells, sampled before intestinal transplant. This chain links TRBV5-3 with TRBJ2-5, with D perhaps TRBD1 (5 bases). TRBV5-3 is an ORF for which the function is uncertain. The TCR was taken from a human donor who received an intestinal transplant. CDR3: CARSPPTAPAQETQYF. In DNA, the CDR3 is TGTGCCAGAAGCCCCCCGACAGCGCCGGCACAAGAGACCCAGTACTTC.